Below, 30 T cell receptor beta chains from the same sample are listed, as sequenced in a study of CD8 T cells in Susac syndrome. When the RNA was reverse transcribed, random hexamers were used with an input of 0.5 to 1 ug. TCRdb analysed the immunoSEQ multiplex PCR reads with MiXCR anew, one entry per CDR3 protein. The data contain 150,000 or so distinct CDR3 sequences, roughly 94% of them seen just once; the ten biggest clones take up 0.13% to 0.15%. Input material: CD4+ T cells from PBMCs. The receptors stem from a human donor with Susac syndrome.

This rearrangement joins TRBV12-3 or TRBV12-4 to TRBJ2-5; D uncertain. V was cut by 3 bases and J by 5 bases, with 10 bases left in between. CDR3 length equals 13 residues. The CDR3 DNA is TGTGCCAGCAGTTTCCAAGGAGTGGAGACCCAGTACTTC. Protein product: CASSFQGVETQYF.

The CDR3 DNA reads as TGTGCCAGCAGCTTTTCGGGACAGACGAACTATGGCTACACCTTC. This encodes CASSFSGQTNYGYTF. The chain joins TRBV28 to TRBJ1-2; the match to TRBD1 covers 7 bases. Unmatched junction bases numbered 9, after V lost 6 bases and J lost 2 bases. The germline CDR1 and CDR2 sequences are MDHEN and SYDVKM. The length of the CDR3 is 15 residues.

The J gene is TRBJ2-2, the V gene TRBV29-1; D perhaps matches TRBD1 (5 bases). The germline V and J ends were trimmed by 3 bases and 2 bases, with 7 bases remaining between them. Germline V gene lookup returns CDR1 SQVTM and CDR2 ANQGSEA. The CDR3 loop spans 13 amino acids. Here the CDR3 DNA reads TGCAGCGTTGACGACAGAAACACCGGGGAGCTGTTTTTT. It yields the protein CSVDDRNTGELFF.

The chain combines TRBV20-1 with TRBJ1-1, with 8 nucleotides matching TRBD1. The germline CDR1 and CDR2 sequences are DFQATT and SNEGSKA (reference sequence). CDR3 length: 14 amino acids. With 2 bases clipped from V and 3 bases from J, the junction kept 5 bases outside the gene matches. The CDR3 DNA reads as TGCAGTGCTAGACCGCAGACAGGGGACACTGAAGCTTTCTTT. Protein: CSARPQTGDTEAFF.

This clonotype showed up just once. The rearrangement links TRBV12-3 or TRBV12-4 to TRBJ2-2; 10 bases match TRBD2. V was pared by 6 bases and J by 1 base, with 2 bases of the junction left unmatched. There are 15 residues in the CDR3. For the CDR3, the DNA is TGTGCCAGCAGCTGGACTAGCGGGAACACCGGGGAGCTGTTTTTT. Amino acids: CASSWTSGNTGELFF.

The genes are TRBV3-1 and TRBJ2-7; D is ambiguous. V dropped 3 bases and J dropped 3 bases, with 3 bases sitting between them. The length of the CDR3 is 11 residues. Germline V gene sequence: CDR1 LGHDT, CDR2 YNNKEL (reference sequence). The DNA of the CDR3 is TGTGCCAGCAGCCATCGCTACGAGCAGTACTTC. Translating gives CASSHRYEQYF.

The table lists this clonotype with a count of one. One junction end does not reproduce the germline sequence, and a read error may be involved. The CDR3 coding sequence is TGTGCCAGCAGCCCCCCTGGGGCCAACGCCCTGACTTTC. Its translation: CASSPPGANALTF. V and J are TRBV7-3 and TRBJ2-6, with a possible D match to TRBD1 (5 bases). This CDR3 region has 13 residues. Germline CDR1 SGHTA, CDR2 FQGTGA.

The chain is built from TRBV20-1 and TRBJ2-3; D gene unclear. CDR1 and CDR2 from the germline V gene are DFQATT and SNEGSKA (reference sequence). This CDR3 has 13 residues. Deletions cut 0 bases from V and 3 bases from J, with 7 bases between. This CDR3 is CSARDRATDTQYF. DNA of the CDR3: TGCAGTGCTAGAGATAGGGCTACAGATACGCAGTATTTT.

This chain connects TRBV4-1 to TRBJ1-5; 9 nucleotides line up with TRBD1. The CDR3 sequence is 20 residues long. Germline V gives CDR1 MGHRA, CDR2 YSYEKL. The junction had 16 bases not matched to a gene; V was cut back by 2 bases and J by 2 bases. The CDR3 spells CASSQSSGQGSDYGNQPQHF. The DNA for the CDR3 is TGCGCCAGCAGCCAATCCTCGGGACAGGGATCGGATTATGGCAATCAGCCCCAGCATTTT.

The chain combines TRBV10-3 with TRBJ2-1, with 7 nucleotides matching TRBD1. The CDR3 is 15 residues long. V lost 0 bases to trimming and J lost 8 bases; unmatched junction nucleotides: 7. Germline V gene data show CDR1 as ENHRY and CDR2 as SYGVKD. CDR3 protein: CAISESPTGNDEQFF. In DNA form, the CDR3 reads TGTGCCATCAGTGAGTCTCCGACAGGGAACGATGAGCAGTTCTTC.

The chain carries TRBV20-1 and TRBJ1-5; the D gene is possibly TRBD1 (5 bases). Trimming pared 1 base from V and 10 bases from J, leaving 11 bases between. In germline, CDR1 is DFQATT, CDR2 SNEGSKA (reference sequence). The CDR3 runs to 12 residues. This CDR3 is CSARVEGRPQHF. CDR3 DNA sequence: TGCAGTGCTAGAGTTGAGGGGCGACCCCAGCATTTT.

The chain links TRBV29-1 to TRBJ1-1, with unresolved D. CDR1 SQVTM and CDR2 ANQGSEA come from the germline V gene. The CDR3 is made up of 13 amino acids. The V end lost 3 bases, the J end lost 3 bases, and 11 bases lay between the germline ends. CDR3 region: CSVEYQPYTEAFF. CDR3 DNA sequence: TGCAGCGTTGAGTATCAGCCCTACACTGAAGCTTTCTTT.

This chain joins TRBV29-1 and TRBJ1-5; 8 bases align to TRBD1. The CDR3 loop spans 14 amino acids. From germline, CDR1 is SQVTM and CDR2 ANQGSEA. The J segment lost 4 bases and the V segment lost 4 bases, leaving 6 bases of the junction unmatched. The CDR3 loop reads CSVGGQDRNQPQHF. CDR3 coding DNA: TGCAGCGTTGGGGGACAGGACCGAAATCAGCCCCAGCATTTT.

The rearrangement joins TRBV20-1 to TRBJ1-2; 9 bases align to TRBD1. The V gene end was trimmed by 3 bases and the J gene end by 5 bases; junction bases not matched to a gene: 10. The CDR3 loop spans 15 amino acids. The germline CDR1 and CDR2 sequences are DFQATT and SNEGSKA (reference sequence). In nucleotides, the CDR3 is TGCAGTGCTAGTCTACAGGGGGCGGGTGAATATGGCTACACCTTC. Translating it yields CSASLQGAGEYGYTF.

The J gene is TRBJ1-1, the V gene TRBV29-1; D remains unclear. The V gene's germline CDR1 is SQVTM and CDR2 ANQGSEA. V lost 7 bases to trimming and J lost 10 bases, with 19 bases between them. The CDR3 has 12 residues. The CDR3 nucleotides are TGCAGCGCCATCGGACCCCAAGGCGGAGCTTTCTTT. Translation gives CSAIGPQGGAFF.

The CDR3 here is CASSSTRQGYEQYF. DNA of the CDR3: TGTGCCAGCAGCTCGACCCGACAGGGGTACGAGCAGTACTTC. V and J are TRBV7-8 and TRBJ2-7, with 8 bases aligning to TRBD1. The CDR3 extends over 14 amino acids. The J segment lost 4 bases and the V segment lost 4 bases, leaving 6 bases of the junction unmatched. Germline V gene lookup returns CDR1 SGHVS and CDR2 FQNEAQ.

The chain recombines TRBV9 with TRBJ1-2; 8 nucleotides align to TRBD1. V lost 4 bases and J lost 3; bases outside the gene matches: 8. CDR3 length: 15 residues. In germline, CDR1 is SGDLS, CDR2 YYNGEE. CDR3 amino acids: CASSPGTGTHYGYTF. CDR3 nucleotide sequence: TGTGCCAGCAGCCCCGGGACAGGCACTCACTATGGCTACACCTTC.

The rearrangement links TRBV9 to TRBJ2-4; TRBD1 agrees at 10 bases. J gave up 3 bases and V 4 bases, and 7 bases lay outside the gene matches. Germline V gives CDR1 SGDLS, CDR2 YYNGEE. The CDR3 runs to 16 residues. CDR3 bases: TGTGCCAGCAGCCGGGACAGGGGAGTCGGCAAAAACATTCAGTACTTC. This encodes CASSRDRGVGKNIQYF.

CDR3 sequence (DNA): TGCAGCGCCCGAGGGCTAGTCGACACCGGGGAGCTGTTTTTT. This gives the protein CSARGLVDTGELFF. The rearrangement uses TRBV29-1 and TRBJ2-2, with D possibly matching TRBD2 (5 bases). Looked up from germline, CDR1 is SQVTM and CDR2 is ANQGSEA. The CDR3 sequence is 14 residues long. Trimming removed 7 bases at V and 3 bases at J, with 15 bases between.

The gene calls are TRBV11-2 and TRBJ2-5, with 7 bases aligning to TRBD1. The J segment lost 2 bases and the V segment lost 5 bases, leaving 5 bases of the junction unmatched. This CDR3 has 14 residues. Germline V gene lookup returns CDR1 SGHAT and CDR2 FQNNGV. For the CDR3, the DNA is TGTGCCAGCAGCCTTGGGGGACAGCAAGAGACCCAGTACTTC. Amino acid sequence: CASSLGGQQETQYF. Drawing the rest from reference TRBV11-2 and TRBJ2-5, the complete variable domain is EAGVAQSPRYKIIEKRQSVAFWCNPISGHATLYWYQQILGQGPKLLIQFQNNGVVDDSQLPKDRFSAERLKGVDSTLKIQPAKLEDSAVYLCASSLGGQQETQYFGPGTRLLVL.

CDR3 in DNA: TGTGCCAGCAGTTTAGCAGGGCGGTGGGCCGAGCAGTACTTC. Residues: CASSLAGRWAEQYF. This chain links TRBV12-3 or TRBV12-4 with TRBJ2-7; no definite D call. Trimming took 0 bases from V and 6 from J, leaving 12 bases between them. This CDR3 has 14 residues.

The chain is built from TRBV10-3 and TRBJ1-5, with unresolved D. The CDR3 consists of 15 residues. Between the trimmed V and J ends, which lost 0 bases and 1 base, there was a span of 7 bases. CDR1 and CDR2 from the germline V gene are ENHRY and SYGVKD. In nucleotides, the CDR3 is TGTGCCATCAGTGAGTCCCGCCCCAGCAATCAGCCCCAGCATTTT. Translated, it gives CAISESRPSNQPQHF.

The V call is TRBV6-2 or TRBV6-3, the J call TRBJ1-5; the D is unclear. V was shortened by 3 bases and J by 4 bases, with 7 bases between the two germline ends. The germline V gene has CDR1 MNHEY and CDR2 SVGEGT. The CDR3 extends over 13 amino acids. CDR3 sequence: CASSYGANQPQHF. CDR3 DNA: TGTGCCAGCAGTTATGGAGCTAATCAGCCCCAGCATTTT.

This sequence joins TRBV12-3 or TRBV12-4 and TRBJ2-5; the D gene could be TRBD1 or TRBD2 (6 bases each). The CDR3 spans 17 residues. The germline V and J ends were trimmed by 1 base and 4 bases, with 19 bases remaining between them. This CDR3 is CASSLGASGGAGETQYF. As DNA, the CDR3 is TGTGCCAGCAGTTTAGGAGCATCCGGGGGCGCGGGAGAGACCCAGTACTTC.

This chain uses TRBV4-1 with TRBJ1-3, with D unresolved. The ends were cut back, 1 base at V and 0 bases at J, with 13 bases in the middle. Germline-derived CDR1 and CDR2 are MGHRA and YSYEKL. The CDR3 covers 17 residues. This chain's CDR3 is CASSQGLIQSSGNTIYF. For the CDR3, the DNA is TGCGCCAGCAGCCAAGGTCTGATCCAGTCCTCTGGAAACACCATATATTTT.

The V call is TRBV29-1, the J call TRBJ2-6; 7 bases align to TRBD1. Germline lookup yields CDR1 SQVTM and CDR2 ANQGSEA. CDR3 size: 14 residues. Germline trimming cut 6 bases from V and 0 bases from J; bases unmatched to any gene: 2. The CDR3 protein is CSVDRASGANVLTF. The CDR3 DNA follows: TGCAGCGTCGACAGGGCCTCTGGGGCCAACGTCCTGACTTTC.

The chain employs TRBV15 and TRBJ1-5; D uncertain. From germline, CDR1 is LNHNV and CDR2 YYDKDF (reference sequence). V lost 0 bases, J lost 8 bases, and 14 bases lay in between. This CDR3 is 15 amino acids long. The CDR3 sequence is CATSRDGWEGEPQHF. CDR3 DNA: TGTGCCACCAGCAGAGATGGCTGGGAGGGTGAGCCCCAGCATTTT.

The chain joins TRBV5-1 to TRBJ2-7, with TRBD1 matching over 8 bases. CDR3 length: 11 residues. Per the germline V gene, CDR1 is SGHRS and CDR2 is YFSETQ. The J segment lost 11 bases and the V segment lost 4 bases, leaving 5 bases of the junction unmatched. The CDR3 DNA follows: TGCGCCAGCAGCCGGGACAGGTCGAAGTACTTC. The encoded protein is CASSRDRSKYF.

The chain recombines TRBV7-9 with TRBJ1-2; the match to TRBD1 covers 7 bases. Unmatched junction bases numbered 7, after V lost 5 bases and J lost 4 bases. Germline V lookup: CDR1 SEHNR, CDR2 FQNEAQ (reference sequence). The CDR3 sequence is 14 residues long. CDR3 bases: TGTGCCAGCAGCCGCGGGACAGCCTTCTATGGCTACACCTTC. Translated, it gives CASSRGTAFYGYTF.

The rearrangement uses TRBV19 and TRBJ1-2; the D gene is possibly TRBD1 (6 bases). The germline V and J ends were trimmed by 3 bases and 10 bases, with 15 bases remaining between them. The CDR3 has 13 residues. CDR1 and CDR2 from the germline V gene are LNHDA and SQIVND (reference sequence). The chain's CDR3 is CASSMGDIGSYTF. As DNA, the CDR3 is TGTGCCAGTAGTATGGGGGACATCGGTTCCTACACCTTC.